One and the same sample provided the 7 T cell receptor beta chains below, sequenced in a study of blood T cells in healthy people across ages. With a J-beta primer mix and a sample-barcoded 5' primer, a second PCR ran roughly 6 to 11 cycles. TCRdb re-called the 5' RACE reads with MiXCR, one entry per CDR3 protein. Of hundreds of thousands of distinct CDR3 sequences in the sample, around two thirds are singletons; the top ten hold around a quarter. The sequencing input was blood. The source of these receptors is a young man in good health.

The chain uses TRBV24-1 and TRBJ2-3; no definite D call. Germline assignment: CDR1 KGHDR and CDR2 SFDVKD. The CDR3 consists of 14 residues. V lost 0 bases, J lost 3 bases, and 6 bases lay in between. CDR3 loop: CATSDLDGTDTQYF. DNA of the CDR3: TGTGCCACCAGTGATTTGGACGGGACAGATACGCAGTATTTT.

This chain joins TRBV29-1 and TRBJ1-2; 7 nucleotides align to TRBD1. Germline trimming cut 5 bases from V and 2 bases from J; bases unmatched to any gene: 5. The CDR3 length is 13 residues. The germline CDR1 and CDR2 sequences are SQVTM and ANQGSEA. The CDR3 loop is CSVTGGQNYGYTF. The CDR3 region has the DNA TGCAGCGTTACGGGGGGACAGAACTATGGCTACACCTTC.

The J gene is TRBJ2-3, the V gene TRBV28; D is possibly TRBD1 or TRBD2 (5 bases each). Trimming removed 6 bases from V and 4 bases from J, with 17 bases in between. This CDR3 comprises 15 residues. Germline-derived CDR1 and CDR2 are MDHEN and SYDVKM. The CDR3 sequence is CASSRTGPGADTQYF. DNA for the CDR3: TGTGCCAGCAGCCGTACGGGGCCCGGGGCAGATACGCAGTATTTT. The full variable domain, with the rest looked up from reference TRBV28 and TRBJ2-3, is DVKVTQSSRYLVKRTGEKVFLECVQDMDHENMFWYRQDPGLGLRLIYFSYDVKMKEKGDIPEGYSVSREKKERFSLILESASTNQTSMYLCASSRTGPGADTQYFGPGTRLTVL.

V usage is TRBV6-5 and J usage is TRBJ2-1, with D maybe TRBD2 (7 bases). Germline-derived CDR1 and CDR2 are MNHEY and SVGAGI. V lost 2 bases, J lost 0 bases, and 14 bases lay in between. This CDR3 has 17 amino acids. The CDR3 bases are TGTGCCAGCAGTTACGGACGAGGGGGGGCCTCCTACAATGAGCAGTTCTTC. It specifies CASSYGRGGASYNEQFF.

Written as DNA, the CDR3 is TGTGCCAGCAGTTTATATGTGGCAGAGCAGTTCTTC. Translated: CASSLYVAEQFF. V is TRBV28 and J is TRBJ2-1; D is unclear. The V and J ends lost 1 base and 10 bases respectively, with 8 bases between them. The CDR3 is 12 amino acids. Per germline, CDR1 MDHEN and CDR2 SYDVKM.

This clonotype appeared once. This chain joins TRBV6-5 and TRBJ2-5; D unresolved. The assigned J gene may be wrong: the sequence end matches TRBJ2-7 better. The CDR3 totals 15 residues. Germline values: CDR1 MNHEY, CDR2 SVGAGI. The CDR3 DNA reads TGTGCCACAAAGCCGCCGATGGCGGCCTACAACGAGCAGTACTTC. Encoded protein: CATKPPMAAYNEQYF.

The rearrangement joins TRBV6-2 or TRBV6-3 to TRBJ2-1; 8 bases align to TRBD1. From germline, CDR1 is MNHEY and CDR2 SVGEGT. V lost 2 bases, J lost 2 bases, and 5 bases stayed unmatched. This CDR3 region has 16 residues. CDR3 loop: CASSYPHRGAYNEQFF. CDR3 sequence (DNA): TGTGCCAGCAGTTACCCTCACAGGGGGGCCTACAATGAGCAGTTCTTC.